The 9 T cell receptor beta chains presented below share a single source sample, sequenced in a study of T cell clonality in common variable immunodeficiency. Study-wide points: Fewer deletions and N-nucleotide insertions were reportedly seen in common variable immunodeficiency TCR beta sequences.

These receptors' targets are unknown. Assay used: immunoSEQ multiplex PCR; TCRdb lists only in-frame clones, some missing. This repertoire holds about 20,000 clones, and none appear only once. The sample comprised peripheral blood mononuclear cells. Receptor source: a human donor with common variable immunodeficiency.

In its sample, this clone was seen a few times. The CDR3 end lies 3 residues beyond the end of the read and is filled in from the germline J gene. The chain links TRBV19 to TRBJ1-2; D may be TRBD1 (6 bases). The length of the CDR3 is 15 residues. Germline lookup yields CDR1 LNHDA and CDR2 SQIVND (reference sequence). The covered CDR3 bases are TGTGCCAGTAGTATGGGGGCCGCAAACCTGCGAGGC. Protein product: CASSMGAANLRG. From start to end, the CDR3 is CASSMGAANLRGYTF.

At least ten counts were recorded for this clone. The read terminates 3 residues before the CDR3 end, so the remaining end is supplied by the germline J gene. This chain connects TRBV29-1 to TRBJ2-1; D is perhaps TRBD1 (7 bases). Germline loops: CDR1 SQVTM, CDR2 ANQGSEA. The CDR3 covers 14 residues. The V end was cut by 6 bases, the J end by 3 bases, with 15 bases between. CDR3 bases read: TGCAGCGTCCTAAGACAGGGAGGCTACAATGAG. It yields the protein CSVLRQGGYNE. The complete CDR3 protein is CSVLRQGGYNEQFF.

As for this clone: The read finishes 3 residues shy of the CDR3 end, and the germline J gene is used to complete it. The chain employs TRBV19 and TRBJ2-7; a weak D match, TRBD1 (6 bases). This CDR3 is built from 13 residues. In germline, CDR1 is LNHDA, CDR2 SQIVND (reference sequence). V shed 6 bases and J shed 2 bases, with 11 bases lying between them. CDR3 sequence: CASSRGAAYEQYF. The sequenced CDR3 bases are TGTGCCAGTAGCAGGGGTGCAGCCTACGAG.

This clone was counted only a few times. The CDR3 end falls 3 residues outside the read, so it is completed with the germline J gene. The V call is TRBV20-1, the J call TRBJ2-1; 8 positions agree with TRBD2. The V segment lost 3 bases and the J segment 0 bases; nucleotides outside the gene matches: 1. Germline V lookup: CDR1 DFQATT, CDR2 SNEGSKA (reference sequence). The CDR3 loop spans 14 amino acids. The DNA read from the CDR3 is TGCAGTGCTAGGCGGGAGGCCTCCTACAATGAG. Translating gives CSARREASYNE. The full CDR3 sequence reads CSARREASYNEQFF.

As to this clone: At one end the junction does not follow the germline gene, possibly because of a read error. The read ends 3 residues shy of where the CDR3 ends; the end is completed using the germline J gene. This chain uses TRBV7-9 with TRBJ1-4, with a weak D call TRBD1 (6 bases). The CDR3 contains 15 residues. From germline, CDR1 is SEHNR and CDR2 FQNEAQ (reference sequence). CDR3 amino acids: CASSQGPATKEKLFF. The DNA read from the CDR3 is TGTGCCAGCAGCCAGGGGCCCGCAACTAAGGAAAAA.

This clone was seen only a few times. The read terminates 3 residues before the CDR3 end, so the remaining end is supplied by the germline J gene. This chain uses TRBV18 with TRBJ2-1; TRBD2 aligns across 8 bases. CDR3 length: 15 amino acids. Germline CDR1 is KGHSH and CDR2 is LQKENI. V was clipped by 2 bases and J by 3 bases; unmatched bases: 3. CDR3 bases read: TGTGCCAGCTCACCAACCGGGGGGGACTACAATGAG. Translating gives CASSPTGGDYNE. The entire CDR3 reads CASSPTGGDYNEQFF.

Only a few counts were recorded for this clone. Relative to the germline gene, one junction end is altered; a read error may explain this. The read ends 3 residues early relative to the CDR3; the germline J gene fills the gap. This chain joins TRBV7-2 and TRBJ1-2; no clear D. CDR3 size: 14 residues. The germline V gene encodes CDR1 SGHTA and CDR2 FQGNSA. The chain's CDR3 is CASSLGTVNYGYTF. The CDR3 bases that were read are TGTGCCAGCAGCTTAGGGACTGTTAACTACGGC.

Comments on this clone: The read terminates 3 residues ahead of where the CDR3 ends, so the germline J gene completes it. The chain employs TRBV18 and TRBJ2-6; 10 bases map to TRBD1. Germline CDR1 KGHSH, CDR2 LQKENI. This CDR3 has 18 residues. V lost 8 bases, J lost 0 bases, and 10 bases stayed unmatched. CDR3 loop: CASTSSGTGVSGANVLTF. CDR3 DNA (partial): TGTGCCAGCACCTCTTCCGGGACAGGGGTCTCTGGGGCCAACGTC.

The sample holds a few counts of this clone. The read terminates 3 residues ahead of where the CDR3 ends, so the germline J gene completes it. The V gene is TRBV6-2 or TRBV6-3, the J gene TRBJ2-2, with TRBD2 matching 8 bases. The germline V gene has CDR1 MNHEY and CDR2 SVGEGT. The CDR3 extends over 17 amino acids. Germline trimming cut 4 bases from V and 5 bases from J; bases unmatched to any gene: 12. The CDR3 protein is CASSFLTLAGRTGELFF. Partial CDR3 DNA: TGTGCCAGCAGTTTCCTAACTTTAGCGGGAAGAACCGGGGAG.